This section outlines one TCR beta chain sequence together with its context. The antigen remains unidentified. The sample comes from a study of cytomegalovirus exposure and HLA in healthy donors. On the study more broadly: HLA-typed donors were the source of about 85 million unique TCRs held in an early data release. Study-wide findings and caveats: Common viral pathogens were later found to be apparently linked to several of the most significant clusters. HLA restriction was apparent for most CMV-associated TCR beta chains in a later analysis. Researchers reported in a later analysis that a missense DCLRE1C variant was tied to TCR beta V- and J-gene trimming.

Both 60 Vbeta primers and 13 Jbeta primers went into the PCR. Sequencing used immunoSEQ multiplex PCR; TCRdb keeps in-frame clones, though not all of them. The table includes more than 250,000 clones, roughly 90% detected once. Material: PBMCs. This TCR was sampled from a young woman in good health and CMV-seronegative.

CDR3 in amino acids: CSVNRGEADSYGYTF. CDR3 coding DNA: TGCAGCGTTAACAGGGGTGAGGCGGATAGCTATGGCTACACCTTC. The gene calls are TRBV29-1 and TRBJ1-2; 7 bases are shared with TRBD1. Germline V gene sequence: CDR1 SQVTM, CDR2 ANQGSEA. The CDR3 is 15 residues long. The ends lost 5 bases at V and 4 bases at J; junction bases unmatched: 13.